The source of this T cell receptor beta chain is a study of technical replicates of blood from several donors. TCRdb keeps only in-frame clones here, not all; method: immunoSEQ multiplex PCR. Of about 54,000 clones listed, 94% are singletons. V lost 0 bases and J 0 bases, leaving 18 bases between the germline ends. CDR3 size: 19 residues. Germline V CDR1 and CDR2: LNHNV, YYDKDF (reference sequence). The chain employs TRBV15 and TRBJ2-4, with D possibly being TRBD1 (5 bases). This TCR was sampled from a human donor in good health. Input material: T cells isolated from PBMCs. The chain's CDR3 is CATSREGTGTDLAKNIQYF. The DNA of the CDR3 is TGTGCCACCAGCAGAGAGGGAACAGGCACCGATCTAGCCAAAAACATTCAGTACTTC.